The rows below give T cell receptor beta chains drawn from one sample of a study of T-cell reconstitution after alpha-beta-depleted transplantation in children. In TCRdb, the PCR reads were re-called with MiXCR into one record per CDR3 protein. Of fewer than 150,000 distinct CDR3 sequences detected, about a tenth appear once; the ten largest clones hold 24%. Sequences were derived from PBMCs, mostly from graft donor cells, sampled 180 days after TCRalphabeta/CD19-depleted stem cell transplant. Receptors originate from a girl less than two years old who had a stem cell transplant for combined immunodeficiency, so the T cells may come from the graft donor. CDR3s include the opening cysteine and the closing phenylalanine or tryptophan. A D gene is named only where the DNA matches it firmly. The size of a clone is reported for some rows only, either as once, few or many, or as a class for expanded clones.

CDR3nt | CDR3aa | j_gene | d_gene | abundance | v_gene
TGTGCCAGCAGTTTTTGGGGGGCCTACACCTTC | CASSFWGAYTF | TRBJ1-2 | - | - | TRBV12-3/TRBV12-4
TGTGCCAGCAGACGAGGGTACCAGCGGCTAGGGGAGCAGTTCTTC | CASRRGYQRLGEQFF | TRBJ2-1 | - | few | TRBV7-9
TGCGCCAGCAGAGTCCAGGGGATTACAGATACGCAGTATTTT | CASRVQGITDTQYF | TRBJ2-3 | - | - | TRBV5-1
TGCGCCAGCAGCTTGGCTCTAGCCGGAGCTGAGCAGTTCTTC | CASSLALAGAEQFF | TRBJ2-1 | - | few | TRBV5-1
TGTGCCAGCAGCAACTGGGGGGGGCGCGGGGAGACCCAGTACTTC | CASSNWGGRGETQYF | TRBJ2-5 | - | - | TRBV7-2
TGTGCCAGCAGCTTGGGTGGCGTCTACGAGCAGTACTTC | CASSLGGVYEQYF | TRBJ2-7 | - | - | TRBV5-6
TGTGCCATCAGTGAATTCGGGTCACCCAACTATGGCTACACCTTC | CAISEFGSPNYGYTF | TRBJ1-2 | - | - | TRBV10-3
TGTGCCAGCAGTTGGGGACTAGCGGTGTACGAGCAGTACTTC | CASSWGLAVYEQYF | TRBJ2-7 | TRBD2 | few | TRBV12-3/TRBV12-4
TGTGCCATCAGTGAACTTGCCGGGCCCGGGATGTGGCAAGAGACCCAGTACTTC | CAISELAGPGMWQETQYF | TRBJ2-5 | - | many | TRBV10-3
TGTGCCAGCATCTCCGGGCCCCGGGAGACCCAGTACTTC | CASISGPRETQYF | TRBJ2-5 | - | few | TRBV12-3/TRBV12-4
TGTGCCAGTAGCACACCCGGACTAGCGCAAGAGACCCAGTACTTC | CASSTPGLAQETQYF | TRBJ2-5 | TRBD2 | few | TRBV19
TGCGCCAGCGGAACCGACGGTGCCTTTAATGAAAAACTGTTTTTT | CASGTDGAFNEKLFF | TRBJ1-4 | - | few | TRBV5-1
TGTGCCAGCAGTTTCTCTATCGGCCTTAATATGAACACTGAAGCTTTCTTT | CASSFSIGLNMNTEAFF | TRBJ1-1 | - | few | TRBV28
TGCAGTGCTAGACGGGACGGACCCTACGAGCAGTACTTC | CSARRDGPYEQYF | TRBJ2-7 | - | few | TRBV20-1
TGCAGTGCTAGGGGCGAGACAGGGGGAACTAATGAAAAACTGTTTTTT | CSARGETGGTNEKLFF | TRBJ1-4 | TRBD1 | - | TRBV20-1
TGTGCCAGCAGCCAGGGGTGGAGCGGGGGCGCCGAGCAGTACTTC | CASSQGWSGGAEQYF | TRBJ2-7 | TRBD2 | many | TRBV7-2
TGCGCCAGCAGCTTGTCAAAGTTATCTCCCTCCTACAATGAGCAGTTCTTC | CASSLSKLSPSYNEQFF | TRBJ2-1 | - | few | TRBV5-1
TGTGCCAGCAGCCCCGTTCAGGGCCCTGGGGCCAACGTCCTGACTTTC | CASSPVQGPGANVLTF | TRBJ2-6 | - | many | TRBV7-2
TGTGCCTGGAGTGTATCTGGGGCCAATGAGCAGTTCTTC | CAWSVSGANEQFF | TRBJ2-1 | - | few | TRBV30
TGTGCCATCAGTGAGGGCCGGGGAAGGATCGGGGAGCTGTTTTTT | CAISEGRGRIGELFF | TRBJ2-2 | - | many | TRBV10-3
TGCAGTGCTAGAGATCCAGGGGGCGGCAATCAGCCCCAGCATTTT | CSARDPGGGNQPQHF | TRBJ1-5 | TRBD1 | - | TRBV20-1
TGTGCCAGCAGCTTTCTAGGGGGCACCTCGAGACTAGCGGGGAACAATGAGCAGTTCTTC | CASSFLGGTSRLAGNNEQFF | TRBJ2-1 | TRBD2 | few | TRBV7-6
TGCAGTGCTAGTGGGACTAGCGGGTATGGAGATACGCAGTATTTT | CSASGTSGYGDTQYF | TRBJ2-3 | TRBD2 | - | TRBV20-1
TGCGCCAGCAGCTTACCAACGAAAACGACCTCCGTTCGCAATGAGCAGTTCTTC | CASSLPTKTTSVRNEQFF | TRBJ2-1 | - | - | TRBV5-1
TGTGCCAGCAGCTTGTGGGGCGAGGGGACCGGGGAGCTGTTTTTT | CASSLWGEGTGELFF | TRBJ2-2 | - | few | TRBV11-3
TGTGCCAGCAGCTTAAAACAGGGGCCCCATAGATTATACAATGAGCAGTTCTTC | CASSLKQGPHRLYNEQFF | TRBJ2-1 | TRBD1 | - | TRBV7-8
TGCGCCAGCAGCTTGCTGGGACTAGATGAGCAGTTCTTC | CASSLLGLDEQFF | TRBJ2-1 | TRBD2 | few | TRBV5-1
TGCGCCAGCAGCCCCTGGACAGGGGGCGAAAGGGGTAATGAAAAACTGTTTTTT | CASSPWTGGERGNEKLFF | TRBJ1-4 | TRBD1 | - | TRBV5-1
TGTGCCAGCAGTTTAGGGACAGGGTTGGGTGAGCAGTACTTC | CASSLGTGLGEQYF | TRBJ2-7 | TRBD1 | - | TRBV28
TGTGCCAGCAAGGACACAAATTGGAACACTGAAGCTTTCTTT | CASKDTNWNTEAFF | TRBJ1-1 | - | few | TRBV12-3/TRBV12-4
TGTGCCAGCAGTAGGGCTAGCGGGAGACCTCTCGCAGATAGAGATACGCAGTATTTT | CASSRASGRPLADRDTQYF | TRBJ2-3 | TRBD2 | - | TRBV6-1
TGCAGTGCTAGCGGGGGAGGCTATGGCTACACCTTC | CSASGGGYGYTF | TRBJ1-2 | - | many | TRBV20-1